The present TCR beta chain was sequenced within a study of blood T cell repertoires in COVID-19. Across the whole study: Researchers got acute and convalescent COVID-19 samples from the United States, Italy and Spain. T cells, B-cell-depleted T cells, or PBMCs provided the cDNA or gDNA that served as material.

The length of the CDR3 is 15 residues. The germline V gene has CDR1 LNHDA and CDR2 SQIVND (reference sequence). With V trimmed by 5 bases and J by 5 bases, 11 bases remained unmatched. As processed by the authors: Estimation of nucleated cell counts was performed using reference gene primer amplification. The table came from immunoSEQ multiplex PCR; TCRdb's copy has only in-frame clones and leaves some out. V, J and clone size are taken as reported in that table, and D and trimming were inferred from the DNA itself. This table has fewer than 150,000 clones, roughly 84% appearing once. This chain uses TRBV19 with TRBJ2-7; 8 bases line up with TRBD1. The sequenced sample consisted of peripheral blood. The origin of this receptor is a man in his forties or fifties with acute or convalescent COVID-19. In DNA form, the CDR3 reads TGTGCCAGTAGTGGACGGACAGGGAAAATCAACGAGCAGTACTTC. Amino acid sequence: CASSGRTGKINEQYF.